This T cell receptor beta chain was obtained from a study of T cell changes during pregnancy in multiple sclerosis. Germline V CDR1 and CDR2: LNHDA, SQIVND (reference sequence). V was pared by 4 bases and J by 3 bases, with 7 bases between. The CDR3 has 13 amino acids. Assay used: immunoSEQ multiplex PCR; TCRdb lists only in-frame clones, some missing. Seen here are around 57,000 clones, almost 95% observed once, and the top ten hold around 0.25%. This TCR was sampled from a female donor with multiple sclerosis, enrolled in a pregnancy study. The chain couples TRBV19 to TRBJ1-3, with D perhaps TRBD1 (5 bases). Here the sequenced sample was CD4+ T cells from peripheral blood mononuclear cells, taken in the third trimester of pregnancy. CDR3 coding DNA: TGTGCCAGTAGTACCGGACATGGAAACACCATATATTTT. Amino acid sequence: CASSTGHGNTIYF.